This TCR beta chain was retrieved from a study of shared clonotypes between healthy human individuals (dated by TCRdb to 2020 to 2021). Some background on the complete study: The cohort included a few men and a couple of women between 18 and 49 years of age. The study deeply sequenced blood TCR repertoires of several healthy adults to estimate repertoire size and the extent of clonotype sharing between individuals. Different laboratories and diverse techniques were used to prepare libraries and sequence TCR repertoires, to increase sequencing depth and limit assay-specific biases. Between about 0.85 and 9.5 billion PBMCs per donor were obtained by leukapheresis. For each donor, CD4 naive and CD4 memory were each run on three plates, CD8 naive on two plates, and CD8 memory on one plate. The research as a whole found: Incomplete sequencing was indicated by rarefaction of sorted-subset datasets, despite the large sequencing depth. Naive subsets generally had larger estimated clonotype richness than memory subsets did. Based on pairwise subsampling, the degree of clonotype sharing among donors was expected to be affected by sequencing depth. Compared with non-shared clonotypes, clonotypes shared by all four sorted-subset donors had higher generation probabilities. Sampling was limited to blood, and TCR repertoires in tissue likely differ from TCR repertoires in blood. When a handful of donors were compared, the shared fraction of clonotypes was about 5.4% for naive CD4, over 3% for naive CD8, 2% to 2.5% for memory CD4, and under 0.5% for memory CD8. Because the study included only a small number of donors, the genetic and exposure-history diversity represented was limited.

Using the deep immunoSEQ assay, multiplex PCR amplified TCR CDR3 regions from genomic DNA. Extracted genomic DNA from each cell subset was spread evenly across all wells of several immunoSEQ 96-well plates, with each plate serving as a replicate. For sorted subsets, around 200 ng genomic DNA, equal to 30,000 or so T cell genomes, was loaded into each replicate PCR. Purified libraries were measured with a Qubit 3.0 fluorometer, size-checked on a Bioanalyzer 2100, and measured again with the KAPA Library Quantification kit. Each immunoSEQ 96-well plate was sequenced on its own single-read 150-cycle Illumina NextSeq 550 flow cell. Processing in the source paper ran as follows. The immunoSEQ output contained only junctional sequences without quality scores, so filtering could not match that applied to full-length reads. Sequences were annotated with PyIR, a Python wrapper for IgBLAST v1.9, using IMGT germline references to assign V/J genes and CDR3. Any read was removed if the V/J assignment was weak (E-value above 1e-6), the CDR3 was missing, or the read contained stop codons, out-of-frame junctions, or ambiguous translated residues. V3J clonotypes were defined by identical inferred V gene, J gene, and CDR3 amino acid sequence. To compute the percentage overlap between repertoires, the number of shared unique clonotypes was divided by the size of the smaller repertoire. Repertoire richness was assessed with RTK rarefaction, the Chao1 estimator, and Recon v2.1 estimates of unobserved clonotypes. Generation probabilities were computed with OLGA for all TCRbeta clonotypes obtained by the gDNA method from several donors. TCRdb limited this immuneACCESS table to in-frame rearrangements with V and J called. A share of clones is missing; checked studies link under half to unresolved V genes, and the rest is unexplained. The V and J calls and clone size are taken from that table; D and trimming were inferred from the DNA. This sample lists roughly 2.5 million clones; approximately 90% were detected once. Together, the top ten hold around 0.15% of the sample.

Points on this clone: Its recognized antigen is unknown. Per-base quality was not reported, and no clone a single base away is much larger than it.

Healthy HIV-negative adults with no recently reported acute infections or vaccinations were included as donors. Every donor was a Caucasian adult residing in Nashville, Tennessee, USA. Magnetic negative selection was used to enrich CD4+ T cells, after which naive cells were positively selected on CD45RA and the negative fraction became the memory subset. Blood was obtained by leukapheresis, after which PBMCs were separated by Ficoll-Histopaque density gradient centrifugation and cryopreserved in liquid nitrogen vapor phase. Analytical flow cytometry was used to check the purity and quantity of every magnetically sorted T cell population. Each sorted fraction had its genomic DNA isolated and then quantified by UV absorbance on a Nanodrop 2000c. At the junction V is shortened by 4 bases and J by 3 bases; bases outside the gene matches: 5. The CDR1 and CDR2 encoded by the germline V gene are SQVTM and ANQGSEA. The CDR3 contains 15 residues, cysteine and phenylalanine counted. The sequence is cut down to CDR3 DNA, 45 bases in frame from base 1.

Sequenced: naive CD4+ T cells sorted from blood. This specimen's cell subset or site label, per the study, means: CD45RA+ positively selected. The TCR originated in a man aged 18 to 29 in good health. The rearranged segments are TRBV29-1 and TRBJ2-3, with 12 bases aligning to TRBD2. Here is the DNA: TGCAGCGTTGCCCTGACTAGCGGGAGTACAGATACGCAGTATTTT. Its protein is CSVALTSGSTDTQYF.